Sequencing of this TCR beta chain was carried out in a study of cytomegalovirus exposure and HLA in healthy donors (dated by TCRdb to the late 2010s). Some background on the complete study: According to a later analysis, the approximately 120 validation repertoires were produced on the same platform as the 700 or so repertoires of the first cohort. The study aimed to test whether signatures of past pathogen exposure could be identified by cataloging public T cell receptors. To predict cytomegalovirus infection status, the study combined high-throughput TCR immunosequencing, statistical association of individual TCRs with disease status, and machine learning. A separate validation cohort of about 110 different subjects was used in addition to the approximately 640-subject first cohort.

For CDR1 and CDR2, the germline V gene (reference sequence) lists LNHDA and SQIVND. The CDR3 measures 14 amino acids from cysteine to phenylalanine. Only the CDR3 part of the read is kept: 42 bases, read in frame from the first base. V was cut back by 5 bases and J by 6 bases, leaving a gap of 15 bases between them. Receptor amplification or capture employed the immunoSEQ multiplex PCR assay. As for how the authors treated the data: A statistical classification framework was built to diagnose cytomegalovirus status from the catalog of TCR beta chain sequences. The table was pulled from immuneACCESS by TCRdb, which kept in-frame rearrangements only. Such tables lose some clones; where checked, under half of the loss comes from unresolved V genes, and the rest has no known cause. The D gene and trimming were derived from the DNA, and the V and J assignments and clone size from that table. This sample lists about 110,000 clones; 95% were detected once. The ten largest clones represent 0.67% of the sample.

Findings and caveats that apply to the study as a whole: Across donors, most TCR sequences were observed very rarely, whereas some public TCRs were present in many individuals. The authors suggested that the approach could potentially be generalized to other disease states and immunological phenotypes. The study gave a list of around 170 TCR beta chains associated with cytomegalovirus. A later analysis had no HLA typing for the validation cohort, so co-occurrence there was scored across all 130 or so repertoires. Three of the identified cytomegalovirus-associated TCR beta chains were confirmed in vitro to be specific for cytomegalovirus antigens. Of the cluster scores, roughly 95% were above 0 in a later analysis, which found that TCRs clustered in the first cohort also tended to co-occur in the 120 validation repertoires. Cytomegalovirus status was reported to be diagnosed by the classifier with high specificity and sensitivity in both the original and validation cohorts.

About this clone: The antigen this receptor binds is unknown. No base quality values were provided; no much bigger clone lies one nucleotide off.

Donors formed part of the validation cohort, which comprised over a hundred subjects and was distinct from the first cohort of some 700 subjects. The receptor was derived from a woman aged 18-29 years in good health and CMV-seronegative. Material: PBMCs. The V gene is TRBV19 and the J gene is TRBJ2-3; no D segment can be confidently identified. The CDR3 reads as follows: CASSGPVKEDTQYF. The nucleotide sequence reads TGTGCCAGTAGTGGTCCCGTCAAGGAGGATACGCAGTATTTT.